The clone carrying this T cell receptor (beta chain) appeared a few times. The antigen is undetermined. This sample was taken from a study of graft-versus-host responses after intestinal transplantation. Across the whole study: Transplants given to recipients were multivisceral, liver-intestinal, or isolated intestinal.

V lost 3 bases and J lost 6; bases outside the gene matches: 0. This CDR3 spans 15 amino acids. Germline V CDR1 and CDR2: SGHTA, FQGTGA. Sequencing used immunoSEQ multiplex PCR; TCRdb keeps in-frame clones, though not all of them. The data hold about 100,000 clones, with roughly 84% observed a single time. Study outcomes and limitations: Patients who carried graft-donor T cell macrochimerism also had high graft-versus-host to host-versus-graft clonal ratios in their allografts. Recipient bone marrow held GvH clones, some seen earlier in ileum or blood. Early after transplant, HvG declines were associated with peak levels of circulating GvH clones.

The chain combines TRBV7-3 with TRBJ2-2; 14 bases line up with TRBD2. The sequence was collected from a human donor who was the organ donor for an intestinal transplant. Here the sequenced sample was unstimulated CD4+ T cells sorted from spleen or lymph node cells, taken before transplant. The CDR3 reads CASSLTSGGAGELFF. DNA of the CDR3: TGTGCCAGCAGCTTGACTAGCGGGGGGGCCGGGGAGCTGTTTTTT.